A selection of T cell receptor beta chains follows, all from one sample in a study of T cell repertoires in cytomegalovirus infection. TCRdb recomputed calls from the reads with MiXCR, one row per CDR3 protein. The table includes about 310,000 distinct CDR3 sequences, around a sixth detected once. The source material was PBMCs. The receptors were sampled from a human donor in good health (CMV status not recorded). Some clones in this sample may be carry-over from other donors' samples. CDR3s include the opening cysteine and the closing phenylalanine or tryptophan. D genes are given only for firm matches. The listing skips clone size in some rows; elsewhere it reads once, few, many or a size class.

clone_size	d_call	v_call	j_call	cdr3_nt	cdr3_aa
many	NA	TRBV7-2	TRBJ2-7	TGTGCCAGCAGCTTAGTGGGGGGGGCAGGGTCCCCGGGGGAGCAGTACTTC	CASSLVGGAGSPGEQYF
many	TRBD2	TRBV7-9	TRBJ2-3	TGTGCCAGCAGCCCGAACCCGGGGGGAAAAGATACGCAGTATTTT	CASSPNPGGKDTQYF
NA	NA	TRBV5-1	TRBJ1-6	TGCGCCAGCAGCTCTCAGTATAATTCACCCCTCCACTTT	CASSSQYNSPLHF
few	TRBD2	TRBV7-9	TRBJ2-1	TGTGCCAGCAGCTCCCGGATAGCGGGGGGACTTGAGCAGTTCTTC	CASSSRIAGGLEQFF
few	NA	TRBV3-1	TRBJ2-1	TGTGCCAGCAGCCAAGGGTCCAGGGAGCAGTTCTTC	CASSQGSREQFF
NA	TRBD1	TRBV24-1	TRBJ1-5	TGTGCCAGCAACCTTTTTACTTTGGGACAGAAGAATCAGCCCCAGCATTTT	CASNLFTLGQKNQPQHF
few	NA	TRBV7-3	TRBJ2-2	TGTGCCAGCAGCTTAACGGGGGATAACACCGGGGAGCTGTTTTTT	CASSLTGDNTGELFF
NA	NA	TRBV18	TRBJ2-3	TGTGCCAGCTCACCTAAAGCATGGGACCGCACAGATACGCAGTATTTT	CASSPKAWDRTDTQYF
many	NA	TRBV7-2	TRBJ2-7	TGTGCCAGCAGCTTAGATGGGGGGTACCGGGTCCAGTACTTC	CASSLDGGYRVQYF
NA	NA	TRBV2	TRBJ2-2	TGTGCCAGCCGGATCGAAAACACCGGGGAGCTGTTTTTT	CASRIENTGELFF
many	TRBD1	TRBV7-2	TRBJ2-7	TGTGCCAGCAGCTTGGGACAGGGGGAGTACTTC	CASSLGQGEYF
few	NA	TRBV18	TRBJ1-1	TGTGCCAGCTCACCACGCCCGAACACTGAAGCTTTCTTT	CASSPRPNTEAFF
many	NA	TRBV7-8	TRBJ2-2	TGTGCCAGCAGCTTATCGGGGGGCCCAACTGGCGGGGAGCTGTTTTTT	CASSLSGGPTGGELFF
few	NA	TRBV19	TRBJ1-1	TGTGCCACCTCATCGTGGATTAACACTGAAGCTTTCTTT	CATSSWINTEAFF
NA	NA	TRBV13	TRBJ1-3	TGTGCCAGCAGCTTGCTGTGGAGCTCTGGAAACACCATATATTTT	CASSLLWSSGNTIYF
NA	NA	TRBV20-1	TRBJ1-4	TGCAGTGCTAGAGGGGTCTTTTTT	CSARGVFF
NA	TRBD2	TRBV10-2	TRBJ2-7	TGCGCCAGCAGTGACGGACGTTTAGCGGGGGGGATAAGGAAGTACTTC	CASSDGRLAGGIRKYF
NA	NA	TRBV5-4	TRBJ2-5	TGTGCCAGCAGCGGAGGACAGAGTGAAACGTACCAAGAGACCCCGTACTTC	CASSGGQSETYQETPYF
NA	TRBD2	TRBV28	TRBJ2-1	TGTGCCAGCATCGAGGCGGGGGTCAGGAATGAGCAGTTCTTC	CASIEAGVRNEQFF
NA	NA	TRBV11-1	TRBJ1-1	TGTGCCAGCAGCTTACACCAGGGGATTCAAGAGACTGAAGCTTTCTTT	CASSLHQGIQETEAFF
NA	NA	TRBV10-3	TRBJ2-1	TGTGCCATCAGTGATCTAGTCGTCTATGAGCAGTTCTTC	CAISDLVVYEQFF
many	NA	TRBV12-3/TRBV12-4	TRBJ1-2	TGTGCCAGCAGTCCCGGGACACCTGGCTACACCTTC	CASSPGTPGYTF
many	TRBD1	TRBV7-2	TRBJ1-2	TGTGCCAGCAGCTCCGGGACAGGGATGGGCTATGGCTACACCTTC	CASSSGTGMGYGYTF
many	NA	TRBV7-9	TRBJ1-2	TGTGCCAGCAGCTTAGGAGCCAACGGCTACACCTTC	CASSLGANGYTF
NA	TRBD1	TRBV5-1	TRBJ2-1	TGCGCCAGCAGCTGGGGGGATGGACAGGGGCCTAGCTATGAGCAGTTCTTC	CASSWGDGQGPSYEQFF
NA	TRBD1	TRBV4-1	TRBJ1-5	TGCGCCAGCAGCCAAGAGGCGGACAGGGGGCGACGGCCCCAGCATTTT	CASSQEADRGRRPQHF
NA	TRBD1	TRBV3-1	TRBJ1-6	TGTGCCAGCAGCCAAGAACGATCGACAGGGACGGGTTCACCCCTCCACTTT	CASSQERSTGTGSPLHF
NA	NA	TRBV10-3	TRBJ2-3	TGTGCCATCAGTGAGTCGAAGGCCCCGCTAACCGGAGATACGCAGTATTTT	CAISESKAPLTGDTQYF
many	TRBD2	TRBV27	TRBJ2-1	TGTGCCAGCAGTTGGGGGACTAGCGGAAACAATGAGCAGTTCTTC	CASSWGTSGNNEQFF
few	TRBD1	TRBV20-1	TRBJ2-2	TGCAGTGCTACGAGAGCCCAGGGACAGGGAGGTTCAGGGGAGCTGTTTTTT	CSATRAQGQGGSGELFF
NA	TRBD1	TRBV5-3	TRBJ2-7	TGTGCCAGCAGCATGACAGGGTCTGGGACGTTCTCCTACGAGCAGTACTTC	CASSMTGSGTFSYEQYF
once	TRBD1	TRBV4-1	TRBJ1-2	TGCGCCAGCAGCCAAGGCCGGGACAGGGGGCACTATGGCTACACCTTC	CASSQGRDRGHYGYTF
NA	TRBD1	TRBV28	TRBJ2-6	TGTGCCAGCAGTTCCTACGGACAGGGACTTACTGGGGCCAACGTCCTGACTTTC	CASSSYGQGLTGANVLTF
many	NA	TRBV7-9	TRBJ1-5	TGTGCCAGCAGCCAATCGGGGGGCGCAGATCAGCCCCAGCATTTT	CASSQSGGADQPQHF
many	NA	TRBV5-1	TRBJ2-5	TGCGCCAGCAAGGGGACAAACCAAGAGACCCAGTACTTC	CASKGTNQETQYF
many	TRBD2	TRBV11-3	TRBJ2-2	TGTGCCAGCAGCGGGCAGGGGACTAGTTGGAACACCGGGGAGCTGTTTTTT	CASSGQGTSWNTGELFF
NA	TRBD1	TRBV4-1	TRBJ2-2	TGCGCCAGCAGCCAAGAAGGAAGTGGGACAGGATCCGGGGAGCTGTTTTTT	CASSQEGSGTGSGELFF
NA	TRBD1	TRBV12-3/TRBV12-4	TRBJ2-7	TGTGCCAGCAGAATGACAGGGGGCCACGAGCAGTACTTC	CASRMTGGHEQYF
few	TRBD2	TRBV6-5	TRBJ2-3	TGTGCCAGCAGTTACTCGATGTCTCTAGCGGGTGGAGATACGCAGTATTTT	CASSYSMSLAGGDTQYF
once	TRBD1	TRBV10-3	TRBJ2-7	TGTGCCATCAGGGAAACCGGGACAGGCTACGAGCAGTACTTC	CAIRETGTGYEQYF
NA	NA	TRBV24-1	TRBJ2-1	TGTGCCACCGCAGGGTTTTCCTACAATGAGCAGTTCTTC	CATAGFSYNEQFF
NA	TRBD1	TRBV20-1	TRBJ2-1	TGCAGTGGCCGGGACAGGGGCGAAAATGAGCAGTTCTTC	CSGRDRGENEQFF